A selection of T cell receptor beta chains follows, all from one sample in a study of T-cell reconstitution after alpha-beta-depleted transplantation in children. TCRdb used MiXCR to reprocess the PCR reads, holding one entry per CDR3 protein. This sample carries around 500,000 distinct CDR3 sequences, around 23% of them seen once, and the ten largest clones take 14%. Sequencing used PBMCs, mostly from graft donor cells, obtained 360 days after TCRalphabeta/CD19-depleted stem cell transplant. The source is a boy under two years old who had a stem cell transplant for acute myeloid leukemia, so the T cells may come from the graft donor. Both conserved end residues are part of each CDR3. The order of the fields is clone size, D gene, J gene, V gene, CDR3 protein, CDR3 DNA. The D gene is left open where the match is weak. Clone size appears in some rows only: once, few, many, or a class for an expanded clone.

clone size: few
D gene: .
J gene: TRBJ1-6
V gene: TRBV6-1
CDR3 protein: CASMGGSGYNSPLHF
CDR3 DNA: TGTGCCAGCATGGGAGGGTCCGGCTATAATTCACCCCTCCACTTT

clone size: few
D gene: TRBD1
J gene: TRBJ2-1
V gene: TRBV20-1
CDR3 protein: CSARARTGDNEQFF
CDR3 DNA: TGCAGTGCTAGAGCGCGGACAGGCGACAATGAGCAGTTCTTC

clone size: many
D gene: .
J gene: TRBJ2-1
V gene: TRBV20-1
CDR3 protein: CSARGNRYSYNEQFF
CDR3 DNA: TGCAGTGCTAGAGGAAACAGGTACTCCTACAATGAGCAGTTCTTC

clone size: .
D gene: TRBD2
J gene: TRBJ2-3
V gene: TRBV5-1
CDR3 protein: CASSLTSGGKWWGTDTQYF
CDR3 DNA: TGCGCCAGCAGCTTGACTAGCGGGGGAAAGTGGTGGGGCACAGATACGCAGTATTTT

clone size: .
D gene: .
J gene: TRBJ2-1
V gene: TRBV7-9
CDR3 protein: CASSLEMRGDEQFF
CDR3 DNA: TGTGCCAGCAGCTTAGAGATGCGCGGGGATGAGCAGTTCTTC

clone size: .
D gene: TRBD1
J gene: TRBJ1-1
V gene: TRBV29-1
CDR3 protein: CSVERQGASEAFF
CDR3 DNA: TGCAGCGTTGAACGACAGGGGGCTAGTGAAGCTTTCTTT

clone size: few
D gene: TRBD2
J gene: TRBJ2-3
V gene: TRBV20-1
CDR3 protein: CSADTSGGAVSDTQYF
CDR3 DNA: TGCAGTGCTGATACTAGCGGGGGGGCCGTGTCAGATACGCAGTATTTT

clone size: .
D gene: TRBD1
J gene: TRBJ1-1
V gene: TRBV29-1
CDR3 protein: CSVEVTGQGTEAFF
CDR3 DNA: TGCAGCGTTGAAGTTACGGGACAGGGCACTGAAGCTTTCTTT

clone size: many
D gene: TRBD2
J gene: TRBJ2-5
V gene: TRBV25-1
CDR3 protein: CASSEWGNSGAQETQYF
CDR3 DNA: TGTGCCAGCAGTGAATGGGGGAATAGCGGGGCACAAGAGACCCAGTACTTC

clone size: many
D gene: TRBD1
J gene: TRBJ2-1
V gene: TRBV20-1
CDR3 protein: CSAPEYRGGNNEQFF
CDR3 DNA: TGCAGTGCCCCGGAGTACAGGGGTGGAAACAATGAGCAGTTCTTC

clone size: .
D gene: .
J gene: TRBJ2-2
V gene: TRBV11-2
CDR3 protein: CATERGVNTGELFF
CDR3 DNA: TGTGCCACCGAAAGGGGGGTGAACACCGGGGAGCTGTTTTTT

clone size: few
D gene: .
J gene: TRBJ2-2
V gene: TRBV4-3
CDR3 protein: CASSQLSGPGHLSGELFF
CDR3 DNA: TGCGCCAGCAGCCAATTAAGTGGACCCGGGCACCTTAGCGGGGAGCTGTTTTTT

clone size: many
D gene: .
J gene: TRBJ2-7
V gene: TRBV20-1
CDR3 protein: CSARDPLSYEQYF
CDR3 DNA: TGCAGTGCTAGAGACCCACTCTCCTACGAGCAGTACTTC

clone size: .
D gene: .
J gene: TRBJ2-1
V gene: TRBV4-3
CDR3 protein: CASSQETQGAYNEQFF
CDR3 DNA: TGCGCCAGCAGCCAAGAGACCCAGGGCGCCTACAATGAGCAGTTCTTC

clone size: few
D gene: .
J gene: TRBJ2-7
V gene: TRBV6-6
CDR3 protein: CASSYYREYEQYF
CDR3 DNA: TGTGCCAGCAGTTACTACAGGGAGTACGAGCAGTACTTC

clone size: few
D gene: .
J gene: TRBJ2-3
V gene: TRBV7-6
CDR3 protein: CASSLGAESTDTQYF
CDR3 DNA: TGTGCCAGCAGCTTAGGGGCGGAGAGCACAGATACGCAGTATTTT

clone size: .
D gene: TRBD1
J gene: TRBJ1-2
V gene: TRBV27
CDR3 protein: CASSLSRDRGGYYGYTF
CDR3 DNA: TGTGCCAGCAGTTTATCGCGGGACAGGGGGGGCTACTATGGCTACACCTTC

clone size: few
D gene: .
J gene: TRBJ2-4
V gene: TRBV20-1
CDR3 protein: CSAVNPTAAKNIQYF
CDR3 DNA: TGCAGTGCTGTCAATCCGACAGCAGCCAAAAACATTCAGTACTTC